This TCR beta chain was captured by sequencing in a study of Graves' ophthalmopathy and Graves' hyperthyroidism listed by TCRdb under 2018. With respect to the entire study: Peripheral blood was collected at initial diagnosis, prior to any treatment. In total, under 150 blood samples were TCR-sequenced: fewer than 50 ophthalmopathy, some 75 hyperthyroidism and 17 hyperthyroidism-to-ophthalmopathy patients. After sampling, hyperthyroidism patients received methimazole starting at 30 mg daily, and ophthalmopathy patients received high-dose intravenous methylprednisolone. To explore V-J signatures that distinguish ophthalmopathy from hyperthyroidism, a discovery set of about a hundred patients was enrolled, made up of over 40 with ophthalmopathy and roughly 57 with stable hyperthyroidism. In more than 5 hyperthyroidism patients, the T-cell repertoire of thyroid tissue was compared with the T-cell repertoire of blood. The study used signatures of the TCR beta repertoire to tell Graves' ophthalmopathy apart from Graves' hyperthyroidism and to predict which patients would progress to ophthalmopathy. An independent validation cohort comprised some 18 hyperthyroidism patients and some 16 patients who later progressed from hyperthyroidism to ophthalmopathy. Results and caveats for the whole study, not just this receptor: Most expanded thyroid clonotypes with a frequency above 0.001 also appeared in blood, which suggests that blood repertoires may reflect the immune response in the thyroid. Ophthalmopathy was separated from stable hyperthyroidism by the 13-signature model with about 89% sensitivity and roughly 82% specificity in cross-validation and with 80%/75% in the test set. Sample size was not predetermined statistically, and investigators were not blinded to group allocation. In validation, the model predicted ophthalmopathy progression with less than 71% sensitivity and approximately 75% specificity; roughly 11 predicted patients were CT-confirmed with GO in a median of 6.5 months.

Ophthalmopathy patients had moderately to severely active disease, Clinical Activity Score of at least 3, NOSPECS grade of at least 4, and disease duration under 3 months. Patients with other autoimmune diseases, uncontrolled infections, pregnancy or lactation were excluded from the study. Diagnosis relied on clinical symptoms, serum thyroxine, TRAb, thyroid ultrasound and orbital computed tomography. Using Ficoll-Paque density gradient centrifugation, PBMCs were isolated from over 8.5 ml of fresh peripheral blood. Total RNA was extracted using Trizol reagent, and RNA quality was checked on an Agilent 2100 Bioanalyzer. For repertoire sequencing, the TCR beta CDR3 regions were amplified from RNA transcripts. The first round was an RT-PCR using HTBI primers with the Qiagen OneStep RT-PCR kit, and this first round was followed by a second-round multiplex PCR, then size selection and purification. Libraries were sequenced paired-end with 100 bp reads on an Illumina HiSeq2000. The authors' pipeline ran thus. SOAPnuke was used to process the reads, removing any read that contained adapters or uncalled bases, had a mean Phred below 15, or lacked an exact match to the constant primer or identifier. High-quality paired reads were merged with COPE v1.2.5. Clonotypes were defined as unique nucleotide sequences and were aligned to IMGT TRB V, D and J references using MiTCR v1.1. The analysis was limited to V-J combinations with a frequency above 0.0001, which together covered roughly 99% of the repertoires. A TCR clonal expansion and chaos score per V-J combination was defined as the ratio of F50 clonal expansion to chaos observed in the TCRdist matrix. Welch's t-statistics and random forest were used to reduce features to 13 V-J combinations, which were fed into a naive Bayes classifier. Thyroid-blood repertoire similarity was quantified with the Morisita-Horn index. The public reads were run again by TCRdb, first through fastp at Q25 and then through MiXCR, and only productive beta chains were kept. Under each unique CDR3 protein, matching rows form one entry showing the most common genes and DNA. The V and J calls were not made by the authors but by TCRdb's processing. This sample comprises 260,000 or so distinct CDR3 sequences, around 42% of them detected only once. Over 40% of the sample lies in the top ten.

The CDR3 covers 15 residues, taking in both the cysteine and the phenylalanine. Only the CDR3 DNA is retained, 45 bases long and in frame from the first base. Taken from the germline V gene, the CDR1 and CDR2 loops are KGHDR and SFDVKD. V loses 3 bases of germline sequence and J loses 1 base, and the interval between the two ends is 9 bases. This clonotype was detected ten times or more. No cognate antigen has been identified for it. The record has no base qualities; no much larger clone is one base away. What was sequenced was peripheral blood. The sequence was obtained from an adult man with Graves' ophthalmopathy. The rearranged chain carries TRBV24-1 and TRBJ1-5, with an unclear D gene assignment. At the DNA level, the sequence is TGTGCCACCAGTGATCCCGGTGGCAGCAATCAGCCCCAGCATTTT. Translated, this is CATSDPGGSNQPQHF.